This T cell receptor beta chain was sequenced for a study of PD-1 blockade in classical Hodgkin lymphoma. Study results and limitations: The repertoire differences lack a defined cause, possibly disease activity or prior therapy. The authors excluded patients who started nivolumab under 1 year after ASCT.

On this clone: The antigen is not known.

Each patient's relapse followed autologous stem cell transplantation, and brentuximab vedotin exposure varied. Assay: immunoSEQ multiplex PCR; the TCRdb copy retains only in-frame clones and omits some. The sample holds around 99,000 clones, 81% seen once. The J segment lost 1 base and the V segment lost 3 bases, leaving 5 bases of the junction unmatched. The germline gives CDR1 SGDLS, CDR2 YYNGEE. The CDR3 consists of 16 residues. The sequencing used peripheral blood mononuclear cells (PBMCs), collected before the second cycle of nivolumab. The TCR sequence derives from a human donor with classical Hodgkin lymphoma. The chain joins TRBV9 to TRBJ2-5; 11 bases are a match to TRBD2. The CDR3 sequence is CASSAGTSGPQETQYF. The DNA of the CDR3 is TGTGCCAGCAGCGCCGGGACTAGCGGCCCCCAAGAGACCCAGTACTTC.